The 29 T cell receptor beta chains presented below share a single source sample, sequenced in a study of Graves' ophthalmopathy and Graves' hyperthyroidism. The authors amplified TCR beta CDR3 regions, and they did so from RNA transcripts for repertoire sequencing. The first round was an RT-PCR with HTBI primers, and the second round was a multiplex PCR. TCRdb reanalysed the multiplex PCR reads using MiXCR and keeps one entry per CDR3 protein. This table has hundreds of thousands of distinct CDR3 sequences, 22% appearing once. Sequencing was done on a sample of peripheral blood. The receptor set was obtained from a woman between 18 and 29 years old with stable Graves' hyperthyroidism. Some clones in this sample may be carry-over from other donors' samples.

This clonotype was recorded many times. The chain is built from TRBV27 and TRBJ1-5; D uncertain. With 6 bases removed from V and 3 bases from J, the gap between germline ends came to 6 bases. In germline, CDR1 is MNHEY, CDR2 SMNVEV (reference sequence). This CDR3 is built from 12 residues. As DNA, the CDR3 is TGTGCCAGCAGACAAGCCAATCAGCCCCAGCATTTT. This translates into CASRQANQPQHF.

This clonotype has at least ten counts. The chain links TRBV4-2 to TRBJ1-6; D is ambiguous. CDR1 and CDR2 (germline): LGHNA, YNFKEQ. V shed 0 bases and J shed 8 bases, with 5 bases lying between them. CDR3 size: 13 residues. The CDR3 DNA reads as TGTGCCAGCAGCCAAGATCTTGATTCACCCCTCCACTTT. This codes for CASSQDLDSPLHF.

This chain joins TRBV20-1 and TRBJ2-5; possible D gene TRBD2, 6 bases. CDR3 length: 14 amino acids. Germline V gives CDR1 DFQATT, CDR2 SNEGSKA (reference sequence). Trimming stripped 5 bases from V and 4 bases from J, with 17 bases between. The DNA of the CDR3 is TGCAGTGCTGCCCAGCTAGCGCGGGCAGAGACCCAGTACTTC. As protein: CSAAQLARAETQYF.

This clonotype was detected ten times or more. The rearrangement uses TRBV6-5 and TRBJ2-5, with D possibly TRBD1 on 7 matching bases. Deletions cut 2 bases from V and 0 bases from J, with 13 bases between. CDR3 length: 16 residues. Per the germline V gene, CDR1 is MNHEY and CDR2 is SVGAGI. CDR3 sequence reads: CASSYRSGGYQETQYF. The CDR3 nucleotides read TGTGCCAGCAGTTACAGGTCAGGGGGGTACCAAGAGACCCAGTACTTC.

This clonotype was recorded many times. This rearrangement joins TRBV2 to TRBJ1-1; D remains unclear. V lost 1 base, J lost 1 base, and 10 bases lay in between. Germline values: CDR1 SNHLY, CDR2 FYNNEI. CDR3 size: 15 residues. The CDR3 loop is CASSEGRDWNTEAFF. The CDR3 bases are TGTGCCAGCAGTGAAGGGCGTGACTGGAACACTGAAGCTTTCTTT.

This rearrangement joins TRBV7-9 to TRBJ2-7, with a possible D match to TRBD2 (5 bases). Germline loops: CDR1 SEHNR, CDR2 FQNEAQ (reference sequence). V was pared by 3 bases and J by 1 base, with 13 bases between. The CDR3 is made up of 15 amino acids. The CDR3 loop reads CASSFWASGSYEQYF. The DNA for the CDR3 is TGTGCCAGCAGCTTTTGGGCGTCGGGATCCTACGAGCAGTACTTC. Complete variable domain (other parts from reference TRBV7-9 and TRBJ2-7): DTGVSQNPRHKITKRGQNVTFRCDPISEHNRLYWYRQTLGQGPEFLTYFQNEAQLEKSRLLSDRFSAERPKGSFSTLEIQRTEQGDSAMYLCASSFWASGSYEQYFGPGTRLTVT.

This clonotype was seen many times. The chain links TRBV2 to TRBJ1-2; possibly TRBD1 for D (5 bases). The CDR3 runs 13 residues. The germline CDR1 and CDR2 sequences are SNHLY and FYNNEI. Between the trimmed V and J ends, which lost 5 bases and 1 base, there was a span of 8 bases. This chain's CDR3 is CASSRDGNYGYTF. The DNA of the CDR3 is TGTGCCAGCAGTAGGGACGGTAACTATGGCTACACCTTC.

The table lists this clonotype with many counts. The J gene is TRBJ1-2, the V gene TRBV12-5; possible D gene TRBD1, 5 bases. This CDR3 spans 13 amino acids. Trimming pared 6 bases from V and 7 bases from J, leaving 15 bases between. The germline CDR1 and CDR2 sequences are LGHNT and FRNRAP. The chain's CDR3 is CASGLLEGSGYTF. The CDR3 DNA reads as TGTGCTAGTGGACTCCTGGAGGGGAGTGGCTACACCTTC.

This clonotype was recorded many times. The DNA of the CDR3 is TGTGCCAGCAGTTATTTCCAAGAGACCCAGTACTTC. Translated: CASSYFQETQYF. V gene TRBV6-2 or TRBV6-3 combines with J gene TRBJ2-5; the D is unclear. The germline V gene encodes CDR1 MNHEY and CDR2 SVGEGT. The CDR3 totals 12 residues. The ends were cut back, 3 bases at V and 1 base at J, with 3 bases in the middle.

The sample holds many counts of this clonotype. The rearrangement links TRBV11-2 to TRBJ2-7, with D uncertain. The CDR3 loop spans 18 amino acids. Trimming removed 5 bases at V and 6 bases at J, with 29 bases between. The germline CDR1 and CDR2 sequences are SGHAT and FQNNGV. CDR3 loop: CASSPFFAPRQTLGEQYF. The CDR3 bases are TGTGCCAGCAGCCCCTTTTTCGCACCGAGGCAGACTCTCGGCGAGCAGTACTTC.

The chain employs TRBV25-1 and TRBJ1-5; tentative D call: TRBD1 (5 bases). Trimming left V 10 bases short and J 2 bases short, with 15 bases between. The CDR3 spans 14 residues. The V gene's germline CDR1 is MGHDK and CDR2 SYGVNS. The DNA of the CDR3 is TGTGCCACCGGAAAAGACAGCGGCAATCAGCCCCAGCATTTT. Its protein is CATGKDSGNQPQHF. The variable domain in full, completed from reference TRBV25-1 and TRBJ1-5, reads EADIYQTPRYLVIGTGKKITLECSQTMGHDKMYWYQQDPGMELHLIHYSYGVNSTEKGDLSSESTVSRIRTEHFPLTLESARPSHTSQYLCATGKDSGNQPQHFGDGTRLSIL.

The gene calls are TRBV6-5 and TRBJ1-2, with 7 bases aligning to TRBD1. V was pared by 3 bases and J by 5 bases, with 12 bases of the junction left unmatched. CDR3 length equals 16 residues. CDR1 and CDR2 (germline): MNHEY, SVGAGI. This chain's CDR3 is CASSYRSGGEVYGYTF. CDR3 nucleotide sequence: TGTGCCAGCAGTTATCGTTCAGGGGGAGAGGTTTATGGCTACACCTTC.

The J gene is TRBJ1-2, the V gene TRBV6-1; D is unclear. V was pared by 6 bases and J by 4 bases, with 6 bases between. From germline, CDR1 is MNHNS and CDR2 SASEGT. The CDR3 has 11 amino acids. The CDR3 nucleotides read TGTGCCAGCAGGAGTGCCTATGGCTACACCTTC. It translates to CASRSAYGYTF.

This clonotype was seen repeatedly, ten times or more. The chain has TRBV28 and TRBJ2-7; 10 bases fit TRBD1. Trimming cost V 5 bases and J 3 bases; bases outside gene matches: 7. The CDR3 is 15 residues long. The germline V gene encodes CDR1 MDHEN and CDR2 SYDVKM. CDR3 sequence reads: CASSRRGDRGYEQYF. The CDR3 DNA is TGTGCCAGCAGTCGCCGCGGGGACAGGGGCTACGAGCAGTACTTC.

A few counts support this clonotype. The chain has TRBV13 and TRBJ1-3; tentatively, D is TRBD1 (5 bases). The germline V gene has CDR1 PRHDT and CDR2 FYEKMQ (reference sequence). Trimming left V 4 bases short and J 1 base short, with 11 bases between. The CDR3 totals 15 residues. The CDR3 protein is CASSSAGSSGNTIYF. The CDR3 bases are TGTGCCAGCAGCTCCGCAGGGAGTTCTGGAAACACCATATATTTT.

This clonotype was found a few times. The chain couples TRBV6-1 to TRBJ2-7; a weak D match, TRBD1 (5 bases). V dropped 6 bases and J dropped 0 bases, with 15 bases sitting between them. In germline, CDR1 is MNHNS, CDR2 SASEGT. The CDR3 covers 15 residues. The CDR3 nucleotides read TGTGCCAGCAGCCCTCGACCGACAGTCTCCTACGAGCAGTACTTC. Amino acids: CASSPRPTVSYEQYF.

This clonotype was detected many times. The chain couples TRBV20-1 to TRBJ1-1, with 8 bases lining up with TRBD1. Germline V gene sequence: CDR1 DFQATT, CDR2 SNEGSKA (reference sequence). The CDR3 runs to 13 residues. V was pared by 7 bases and J by 0 bases, with 4 bases of the junction left unmatched. CDR3 region: CSVDRGLNTEAFF. CDR3 bases: TGCAGTGTTGACAGGGGCTTGAACACTGAAGCTTTCTTT.

This clonotype has ten or more counts. The chain employs TRBV4-2 and TRBJ1-2, with D unclear. The germline V gene has CDR1 LGHNA and CDR2 YNFKEQ. Trimming shortened V by 2 bases and J by 1 base, and 5 bases separated the two germline ends. This CDR3 has 13 amino acids. The CDR3 sequence: CASSQPDNYGYTF. CDR3 DNA sequence: TGTGCCAGCAGCCAACCGGATAACTATGGCTACACCTTC.

This clonotype was counted ten times or more. The chain joins TRBV7-3 to TRBJ1-1; 9 nucleotides align to TRBD1. The germline CDR1 and CDR2 sequences are SGHTA and FQGTGA. The CDR3 length is 13 residues. The J segment lost 8 bases and the V segment lost 0 bases, leaving 1 base of the junction unmatched. CDR3 nucleotides: TGTGCCAGCAGCTTAACTGGACAGGGGGAAGCTTTCTTT. The encoded protein is CASSLTGQGEAFF. Full variable domain (outside the CDR3, taken from reference TRBV7-3 and TRBJ1-1): GAGVSQTPSNKVTEKGKYVELRCDPISGHTALYWYRQSLGQGPEFLIYFQGTGAADDSGLPNDRFFAVRPEGSVSTLKIQRTERGDSAVYLCASSLTGQGEAFFGQGTRLTVV.

This clonotype was seen ten or more times. One junction end does not reproduce the germline sequence, and a read error may be involved. V gene TRBV27 combines with J gene TRBJ2-2; D remains ambiguous. Germline values: CDR1 MNHEY, CDR2 SMNVEV (reference sequence). The CDR3 contains 13 residues. The CDR3 bases are TGTGCCAGCAGTGACCAGAACACCAGGGAGCTGTTTTTT. Translating gives CASSDQNTRELFF.

V is TRBV20-1 and J is TRBJ1-6; D unresolved. The CDR3 runs 16 residues. V was trimmed by 0 bases and J by 6 bases, leaving 15 bases between them. The germline V gene encodes CDR1 DFQATT and CDR2 SNEGSKA (reference sequence). The CDR3 bases are TGCAGTGCTAGAGATGGTGGAGGGTTCTTTAATTCACCCCTCCACTTT. This gives the protein CSARDGGGFFNSPLHF.

There are many counts of this clonotype. This chain connects TRBV29-1 to TRBJ2-4, with D maybe TRBD2 (5 bases). V lost 4 bases to trimming and J lost 4 bases, with 11 bases between them. The V gene's germline CDR1 is SQVTM and CDR2 ANQGSEA. This CDR3 has 13 residues. CDR3 DNA: TGCAGCGTTGTAGTTGGCGGGAAAAACATTCAGTACTTC. It yields the protein CSVVVGGKNIQYF.

This clonotype was seen a handful of times. The chain joins TRBV4-1 to TRBJ1-5; 9 bases agree with TRBD1. CDR1 is MGHRA and CDR2 is YSYEKL in the germline V gene. The CDR3 has 15 amino acids. The J segment lost 7 bases and the V segment lost 4 bases, leaving 8 bases of the junction unmatched. DNA of the CDR3: TGCGCCAGCAGCCGACTACAGGGGGCTGGCCAGCCCCAGCATTTT. This sequence encodes CASSRLQGAGQPQHF.

This sequence joins TRBV20-1 and TRBJ2-7, with TRBD2 as a possible D gene (6 bases). The CDR3 covers 13 residues. V lost 4 bases, J lost 2 bases, and 12 bases lay in between. Per the germline V gene, CDR1 is DFQATT and CDR2 is SNEGSKA (reference sequence). The CDR3 DNA follows: TGCAGTGCTAAGAGCGGGCTGGCCTACGAGCAGTACTTC. Its protein is CSAKSGLAYEQYF.

In its sample, this clonotype was seen many times. The chain couples TRBV6-5 to TRBJ2-7; 7 bases map to TRBD2. CDR1 and CDR2 (germline): MNHEY, SVGAGI. This CDR3 contains 18 residues. Trimming cost V 0 bases and J 3 bases; bases outside gene matches: 14. This CDR3 is CASSYSGGIQSHLYEQYF. The CDR3 DNA follows: TGTGCCAGCAGTTACTCGGGAGGGATACAGTCCCATCTCTACGAGCAGTACTTC.

This clonotype has just one count. J is TRBJ1-5 and V is TRBV6-2 or TRBV6-3; 7 bases map to TRBD1. The germline V gene encodes CDR1 MNHEY and CDR2 SVGEGT. The CDR3 contains 15 residues. V lost 4 bases and J lost 0; bases outside the gene matches: 3. CDR3 in amino acids: CASSSGQVSNQPQHF. The CDR3 nucleotides read TGTGCCAGCAGTTCTGGACAGGTTAGCAATCAGCCCCAGCATTTT.

V usage is TRBV6-2 or TRBV6-3 and J usage is TRBJ2-7, with D perhaps matching TRBD1 (6 bases). There are 19 residues in the CDR3. Germline V CDR1 and CDR2: MNHEY, SVGEGT. The V end lost 7 bases, the J end lost 1 base, and 29 bases lay between the germline ends. In nucleotides, the CDR3 is TGTGCCAGCACCTCATCGGGGTTGGGGGCGGTTTCTCTATCCTACGAGCAGTACTTC. Translating it yields CASTSSGLGAVSLSYEQYF.

This clonotype appeared many times. The CDR3 DNA sequence: TGTGCCAGTAGTATAGATCCTGAGGTCGGGTATGGCTACACCTTC. It encodes CASSIDPEVGYGYTF. This chain uses TRBV19 with TRBJ1-2, with D unresolved. The germline CDR1 and CDR2 sequences are LNHDA and SQIVND (reference sequence). This CDR3 has 15 amino acids. The V end lost 0 bases, the J end lost 5 bases, and 13 bases lay between the germline ends. Full variable domain (rest looked up from reference TRBV19 and TRBJ1-2): DGGITQSPKYLFRKEGQNVTLSCEQNLNHDAMYWYRQDPGQGLRLIYYSQIVNDFQKGDIAEGYSVSREKKESFPLTVTSAQKNPTAFYLCASSIDPEVGYGYTFGSGTRLTVV.

This clonotype showed up many times. The gene calls are TRBV12-3 or TRBV12-4 and TRBJ2-7, with 7 bases lining up with TRBD1. With 5 bases clipped from V and 2 bases from J, the junction kept 6 bases outside the gene matches. The length of the CDR3 is 14 residues. CDR3 DNA sequence: TGTGCCAGCAGTGGGACAGCCATAACCTACGAGCAGTACTTC. Protein: CASSGTAITYEQYF.